Below are 8 T cell receptor beta chains sequenced from a single sample in a study of cytomegalovirus exposure and HLA in healthy donors. This table comes from immunoSEQ multiplex PCR, and its TCRdb copy is limited to in-frame clones, with some not included. The sample lists 220,000 or so clones, 83% seen once, with roughly 6% in the top ten. Sequencing input: PBMCs. The receptors originated from a woman between 18 and 29 years old in good health and CMV-seronegative.

The chain's CDR3 is CASSFWGFEQYF. In DNA, the CDR3 is TGCGCCAGCAGCTTTTGGGGTTTCGAGCAGTACTTC. J is TRBJ2-7 and V is TRBV5-1, with no clear D. V shed 2 bases and J shed 6 bases, with 9 bases lying between them. CDR1 and CDR2 (germline): SGHRS, YFSETQ. This CDR3 has 12 residues. Supplemented by reference TRBV5-1 and TRBJ2-7, the full variable domain reads KAGVTQTPRYLIKTRGQQVTLSCSPISGHRSVSWYQQTPGQGLQFLFEYFSETQRNKGNFPGRFSGRQFSNSRSEMNVSTLELGDSALYLCASSFWGFEQYFGPGTRLTVT.

V is TRBV7-9 and J is TRBJ1-2; D perhaps matches TRBD1 (5 bases). Trimming removed 5 bases from V and 8 bases from J, with 15 bases in between. CDR3 length: 13 amino acids. Germline V CDR1 and CDR2: SEHNR, FQNEAQ (reference sequence). The CDR3 DNA follows: TGTGCCAGCAGCGCGCAGGGAGGGAGCGGCTACACCTTC. Residues: CASSAQGGSGYTF.

This clone has more than one count but fewer than ten. The chain links TRBV30 to TRBJ1-6, with a possible D match to TRBD1 (6 bases). This CDR3 spans 14 amino acids. The germline V and J ends were trimmed by 3 bases and 7 bases, with 13 bases remaining between them. Looked up from germline, CDR1 is GTSNPN and CDR2 is SVGIG (reference sequence). CDR3 loop: CAWSLDRLNSPLHF. DNA of the CDR3: TGTGCCTGGAGCTTGGACAGACTAAATTCACCCCTCCACTTT.

The rearrangement uses TRBV2 and TRBJ2-7; 7 nucleotides match TRBD1. CDR1 SNHLY and CDR2 FYNNEI come from the germline V gene. CDR3 length: 13 amino acids. V shed 8 bases, J shed 3 bases, and the junction held 7 bases outside the gene matches. This CDR3 is CASAGTVNYEQYF. As DNA, the CDR3 is TGTGCCAGCGCAGGGACAGTAAACTACGAGCAGTACTTC.

The chain couples TRBV5-6 to TRBJ1-6; D perhaps matches TRBD1 (5 bases). Trimming took 4 bases from V and 7 from J, leaving 18 bases between them. The germline V gene encodes CDR1 SGHDT and CDR2 YYEEEE. The CDR3 is made up of 16 amino acids. Here the CDR3 DNA reads TGTGCCAGCAGCATGGACACCCCGGGGCTAAATTCACCCCTCCACTTT. This encodes CASSMDTPGLNSPLHF.

This clone was detected only a few times. The rearrangement links TRBV29-1 to TRBJ1-1; possible D gene TRBD1, 5 bases. This CDR3 region has 13 residues. Between the trimmed V and J ends, which lost 5 bases and 6 bases, there was a span of 16 bases. In germline, CDR1 is SQVTM, CDR2 ANQGSEA. CDR3 protein: CSVSEGRGSEAFF. DNA of the CDR3: TGCAGCGTTTCCGAGGGGAGAGGGTCTGAAGCTTTCTTT.

This sequence joins TRBV4-1 and TRBJ1-5; D perhaps matches TRBD1 (6 bases). CDR1 and CDR2 (germline): MGHRA, YSYEKL. Between the trimmed V and J ends, which lost 4 bases and 0 bases, there was a span of 16 bases. The CDR3 is 17 residues long. Here the CDR3 reads CASSPGQGMGSNQPQHF. Written as DNA, the CDR3 is TGCGCCAGCAGCCCTGGTCAGGGGATGGGTAGCAATCAGCCCCAGCATTTT.

This CDR3 is CASSGTVNTEAFF. The CDR3 DNA follows: TGTGCCAGCAGTGGGACGGTGAACACTGAAGCTTTCTTT. The rearrangement links TRBV27 to TRBJ1-1, with D maybe TRBD1 (5 bases). Trimming took 5 bases from V and 0 from J, leaving 7 bases between them. This CDR3 has 13 residues. Germline CDR1 and CDR2: MNHEY and SMNVEV (reference sequence).